The entry below gives a single T cell receptor (beta chain) sequence along with its context. The source of the sample is a study of cytomegalovirus exposure and HLA in healthy donors. About the research overall: Prior work identified 117 million unique TCR beta sequences in 150 million to 200 million T cells.

The CDR3 totals 15 residues. Germline V gene sequence: CDR1 MNHNS, CDR2 SASEGT. V lost 4 bases, J lost 7 bases, and 7 bases stayed unmatched. PCR primers comprised 60 Vbeta and 13 Jbeta primers. This table comes from immunoSEQ multiplex PCR, and its TCRdb copy is limited to in-frame clones, with some not included. This sample carries about 130,000 clones, approximately 80% of them seen once, and the ten largest clones take over 1.5%. The sample consisted of PBMCs. The clonotype comes from a woman between 35 and 50 years old in good health and CMV-seronegative. The V and J genes are TRBV6-1 and TRBJ2-7, with 13 bases fitting TRBD2. The CDR3 is CASSGLAGGPSEQYF. In nucleotides, the CDR3 is TGTGCCAGCAGTGGACTAGCGGGGGGCCCCAGTGAGCAGTACTTC.